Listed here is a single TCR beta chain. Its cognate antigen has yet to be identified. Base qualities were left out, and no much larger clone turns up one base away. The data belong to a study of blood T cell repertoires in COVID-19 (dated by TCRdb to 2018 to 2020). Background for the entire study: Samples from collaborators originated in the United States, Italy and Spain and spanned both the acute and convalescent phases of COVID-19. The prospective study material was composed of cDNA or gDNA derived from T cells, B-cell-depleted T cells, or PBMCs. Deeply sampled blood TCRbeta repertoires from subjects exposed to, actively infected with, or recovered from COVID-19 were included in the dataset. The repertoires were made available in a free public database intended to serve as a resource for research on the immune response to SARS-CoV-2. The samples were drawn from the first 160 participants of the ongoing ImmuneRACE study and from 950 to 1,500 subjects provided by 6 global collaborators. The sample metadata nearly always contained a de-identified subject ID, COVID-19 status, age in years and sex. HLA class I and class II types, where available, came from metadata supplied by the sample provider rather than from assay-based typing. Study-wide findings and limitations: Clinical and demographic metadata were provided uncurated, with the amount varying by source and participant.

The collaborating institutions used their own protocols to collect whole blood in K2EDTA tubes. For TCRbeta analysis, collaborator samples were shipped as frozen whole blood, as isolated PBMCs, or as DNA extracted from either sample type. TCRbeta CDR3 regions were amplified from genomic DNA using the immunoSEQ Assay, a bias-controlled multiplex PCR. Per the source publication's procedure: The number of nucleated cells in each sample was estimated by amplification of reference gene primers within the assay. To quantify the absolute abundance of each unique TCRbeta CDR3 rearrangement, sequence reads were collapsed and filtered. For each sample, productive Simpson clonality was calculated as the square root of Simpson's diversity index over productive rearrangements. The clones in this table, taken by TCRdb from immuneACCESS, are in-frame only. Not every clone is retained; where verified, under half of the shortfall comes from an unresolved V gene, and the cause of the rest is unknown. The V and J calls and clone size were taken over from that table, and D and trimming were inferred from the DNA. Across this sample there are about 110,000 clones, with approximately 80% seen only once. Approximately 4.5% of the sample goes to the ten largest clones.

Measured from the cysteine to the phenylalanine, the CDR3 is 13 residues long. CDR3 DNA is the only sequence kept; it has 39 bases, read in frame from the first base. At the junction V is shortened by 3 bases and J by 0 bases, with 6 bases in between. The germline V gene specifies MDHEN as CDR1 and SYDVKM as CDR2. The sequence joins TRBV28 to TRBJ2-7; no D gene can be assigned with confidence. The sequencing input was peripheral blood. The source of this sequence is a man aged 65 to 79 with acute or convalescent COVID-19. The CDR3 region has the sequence CASSFGTSYEQYF. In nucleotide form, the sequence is TGTGCCAGCAGTTTTGGCACCTCCTACGAGCAGTACTTC.